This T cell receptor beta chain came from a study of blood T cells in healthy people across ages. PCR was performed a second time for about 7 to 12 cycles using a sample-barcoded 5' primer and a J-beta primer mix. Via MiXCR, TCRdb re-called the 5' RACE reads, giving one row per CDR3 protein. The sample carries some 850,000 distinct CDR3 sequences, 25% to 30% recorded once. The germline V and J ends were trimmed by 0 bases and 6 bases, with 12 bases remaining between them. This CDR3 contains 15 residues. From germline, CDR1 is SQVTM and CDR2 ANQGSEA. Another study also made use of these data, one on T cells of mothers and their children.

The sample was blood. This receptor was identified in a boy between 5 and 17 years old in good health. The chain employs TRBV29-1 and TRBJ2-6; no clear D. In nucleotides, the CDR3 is TGCAGCGTTGAAGATGGGCCGACGGAGGCCAACGTCCTGACTTTC. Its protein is CSVEDGPTEANVLTF.